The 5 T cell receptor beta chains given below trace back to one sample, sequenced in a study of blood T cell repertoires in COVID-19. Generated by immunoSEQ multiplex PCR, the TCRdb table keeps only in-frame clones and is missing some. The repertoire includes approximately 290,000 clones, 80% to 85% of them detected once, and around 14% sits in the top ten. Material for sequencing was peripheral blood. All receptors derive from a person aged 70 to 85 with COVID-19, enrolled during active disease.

The CDR3 nucleotides read TGTGCCAGCAGTTACCAAAGGGGGGGCACGAACACTGAAGCTTTCTTT. Protein sequence: CASSYQRGGTNTEAFF. The chain joins TRBV6-2 or TRBV6-3 to TRBJ1-1; D is possibly TRBD1 (6 bases). Trimming took 2 bases from V and 1 from J, leaving 14 bases between them. Germline V lookup: CDR1 MNHEY, CDR2 SVGEGT. This CDR3 is built from 16 residues.

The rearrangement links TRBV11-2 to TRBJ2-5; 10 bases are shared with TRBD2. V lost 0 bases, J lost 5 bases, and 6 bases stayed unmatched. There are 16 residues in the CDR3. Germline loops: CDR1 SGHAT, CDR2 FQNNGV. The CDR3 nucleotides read TGTGCCAGCAGCTTAGATTTAGCGGGGGGCCATGAGACCCAGTACTTC. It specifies CASSLDLAGGHETQYF.

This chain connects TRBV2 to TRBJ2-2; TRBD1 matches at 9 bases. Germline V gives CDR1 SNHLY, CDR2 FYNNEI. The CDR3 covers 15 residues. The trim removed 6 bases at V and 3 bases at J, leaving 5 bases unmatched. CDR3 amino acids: CASRGTGGDTGELFF. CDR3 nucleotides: TGTGCCAGCAGGGGTACAGGGGGCGACACCGGGGAGCTGTTTTTT.

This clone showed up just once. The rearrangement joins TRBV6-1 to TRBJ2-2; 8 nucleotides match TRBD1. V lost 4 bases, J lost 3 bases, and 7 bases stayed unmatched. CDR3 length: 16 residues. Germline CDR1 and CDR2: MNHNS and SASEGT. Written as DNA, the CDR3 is TGTGCCAGCAGTGCCCTATGGACAGGGTACACCGGGGAGCTGTTTTTT. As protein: CASSALWTGYTGELFF.

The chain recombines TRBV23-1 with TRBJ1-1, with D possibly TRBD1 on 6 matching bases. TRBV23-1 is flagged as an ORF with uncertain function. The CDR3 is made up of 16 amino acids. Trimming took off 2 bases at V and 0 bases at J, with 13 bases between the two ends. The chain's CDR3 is CASSQISGALNTEAFF. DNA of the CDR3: TGCGCCAGCAGTCAAATCTCAGGGGCTCTGAACACTGAAGCTTTCTTT.